These 16 T cell receptor beta chains were all obtained from the same sample, sequenced in a study of OX40 agonist ivuxolimab in advanced cancers. Produced via immunoSEQ multiplex PCR; TCRdb's table is partial and in-frame only. In the table there are 90,000 to 120,000 clones, more than 85% of which are singletons. This sample comprised CD4+ or CD8+ T cells sorted from blood, obtained in a trial of the OX40 agonist ivuxolimab. These receptor sequences come from an adult with an advanced solid tumor such as melanoma, head and neck, liver or kidney cancer.

This clone showed up just once. This chain uses TRBV7-9 with TRBJ2-3; D gene unclear. From germline, CDR1 is SEHNR and CDR2 FQNEAQ (reference sequence). The CDR3 contains 13 residues. V gave up 6 bases and J gave up 2 bases, with 9 bases separating them. The chain's CDR3 is CASSNPTTDTQYF. As DNA, the CDR3 is TGTGCCAGCAGTAATCCGACCACAGATACGCAGTATTTT.

The chain couples TRBV2 to TRBJ2-1, with 8 positions matching TRBD1. The CDR3 extends over 13 amino acids. Germline loops: CDR1 SNHLY, CDR2 FYNNEI. V lost 6 bases to trimming and J lost 7 bases; unmatched junction nucleotides: 5. The CDR3 is CASSPGGFNEQFF. Here the CDR3 DNA reads TGTGCCAGCAGCCCAGGGGGCTTTAATGAGCAGTTCTTC.

This clone has a single count. The chain has TRBV6-1 and TRBJ1-2; possibly TRBD1 for D (5 bases). The CDR3 extends over 15 amino acids. Trimming took 0 bases from V and 4 from J, leaving 12 bases between them. In germline, CDR1 is MNHNS, CDR2 SASEGT. The CDR3 coding sequence is TGTGCCAGCAGTGAAGCTTCCTCGACAGCCTATGGCTACACCTTC. As protein: CASSEASSTAYGYTF.

The chain joins TRBV5-1 to TRBJ1-3, with D possibly matching TRBD1 (6 bases). Germline CDR1 is SGHRS and CDR2 is YFSETQ. The CDR3 has 16 residues. Trimming pared 4 bases from V and 4 bases from J, leaving 18 bases between. The CDR3 sequence is CASSGRSGGLGNTIYF. The CDR3 bases are TGCGCCAGCAGCGGGAGGTCCGGGGGGCTCGGAAACACCATATATTTT.

J is TRBJ2-2 and V is TRBV30, with TRBD1 as a possible D gene (5 bases). Trimming took off 1 base at V and 1 base at J, with 10 bases between the two ends. This CDR3 region has 15 residues. Per the germline V gene, CDR1 is GTSNPN and CDR2 is SVGIG (reference sequence). The DNA of the CDR3 is TGTGCCTGGAGTGGTACGACAGAGAACACCGGGGAGCTGTTTTTT. Residues: CAWSGTTENTGELFF.

V is TRBV5-1 and J is TRBJ2-3, with D tentatively TRBD2 (5 bases). Germline V gene data show CDR1 as SGHRS and CDR2 as YFSETQ. Trimming removed 5 bases from V and 0 bases from J, with 13 bases in between. The CDR3 is 15 amino acids. The CDR3 sequence is CASSLQRPSTDTQYF. The CDR3 DNA reads as TGCGCCAGCAGTCTCCAGCGGCCTAGCACAGATACGCAGTATTTT.

The rearrangement links TRBV11-2 to TRBJ2-2, with D tentatively TRBD1 or TRBD2 (5 bases each). V was shortened by 2 bases and J by 4 bases, with 11 bases between the two germline ends. The V gene's germline CDR1 is SGHAT and CDR2 FQNNGV. The CDR3 spans 15 residues. The CDR3 DNA reads as TGTGCCAGCAGCTTAAACGGGGCAGCCACCGGGGAGCTGTTTTTT. Translating it yields CASSLNGAATGELFF.

Notes on this clone: The sample contains more than one DNA sequence encoding this CDR3. V is TRBV19 and J is TRBJ2-5, with D possibly being TRBD2 (6 bases). CDR1 LNHDA and CDR2 SQIVND come from the germline V gene (reference sequence). Trimming cost V 3 bases and J 2 bases, with 7 bases left between them. The CDR3 contains 13 residues. The CDR3 DNA follows: TGTGCCAGTAGTATCGGGACTCAAGAGACCCAGTACTTC. Protein: CASSIGTQETQYF.

The chain couples TRBV7-9 to TRBJ1-2, with D unclear. Germline CDR1 reads SEHNR; CDR2 reads FQNEAQ (reference sequence). Trimming left V 4 bases short and J 8 bases short, with 20 bases between. The CDR3 totals 15 residues. The chain's CDR3 is CASSSSRAPSRGYTF. In DNA, the CDR3 is TGTGCCAGCAGCTCGAGCCGGGCCCCCAGTCGGGGCTACACCTTC.

This clone was picked up one time. The genes are TRBV30 and TRBJ1-5; D uncertain. Trimming took 8 bases from V and 1 from J, leaving 15 bases between them. This CDR3 is 14 amino acids long. Looked up from germline, CDR1 is GTSNPN and CDR2 is SVGIG (reference sequence). CDR3: CAATGGGSNQPQHF. DNA for the CDR3: TGTGCCGCTACCGGTGGTGGAAGCAATCAGCCCCAGCATTTT. Filled out from reference TRBV30 and TRBJ1-5, the complete variable domain reads SQTIHQWPATLVQPVGSPLSLECTVEGTSNPNLYWYRQAAGRGLQLLFYSVGIGQISSEVPQNLSASRPQDRQFILSSKKLLLSDSGFYLCAATGGGSNQPQHFGDGTRLSIL.

The rearrangement links TRBV5-5 to TRBJ2-4, with D possibly TRBD1 on 5 matching bases. The CDR3 is 16 residues long. Per the germline V gene, CDR1 is SGHKS and CDR2 is YYEKEE (reference sequence). Trimming took off 0 bases at V and 9 bases at J, with 19 bases between the two ends. CDR3 amino acids: CASSLASQGSFGIQYF. CDR3 nucleotide sequence: TGTGCCAGCAGCTTGGCCTCGCAGGGAAGCTTTGGCATTCAGTACTTC.

This clone was recorded once. The chain joins TRBV2 to TRBJ2-1; D unclear. There are 13 residues in the CDR3. V shed 4 bases and J shed 4 bases, with 8 bases lying between them. Germline V gene sequence: CDR1 SNHLY, CDR2 FYNNEI. The DNA for the CDR3 is TGTGCCAGCAGTGGGTGGACGTACAATGAGCAGTTCTTC. It codes for CASSGWTYNEQFF.

The gene calls are TRBV2 and TRBJ2-1; D not certain. Trimming took 7 bases from V and 0 from J, leaving 7 bases between them. This CDR3 is 13 amino acids long. Germline V lookup: CDR1 SNHLY, CDR2 FYNNEI. The CDR3 DNA is TGTGCCAGCATTAGAGGCTCCTACAATGAGCAGTTCTTC. This gives the protein CASIRGSYNEQFF.

V gene TRBV11-2 combines with J gene TRBJ2-3, with D uncertain. Germline loops: CDR1 SGHAT, CDR2 FQNNGV. V lost 1 base and J 8 bases, leaving 4 bases between the germline ends. CDR3 size: 11 residues. CDR3 DNA: TGTGCCAGCAGCTTAGGGGGTACGCAGTATTTT. Protein: CASSLGGTQYF.

V and J are TRBV9 and TRBJ1-1; TRBD1 matches 9 bases. Germline assignment: CDR1 SGDLS and CDR2 YYNGEE. The CDR3 loop spans 17 amino acids. Germline trimming cut 3 bases from V and 1 base from J; bases unmatched to any gene: 10. The DNA for the CDR3 is TGTGCCAGCAGCGCGAGCCTTAGGACAGGGGAGAACACTGAAGCTTTCTTT. Protein: CASSASLRTGENTEAFF.

This chain links TRBV2 with TRBJ2-2; D is ambiguous. Germline assignment: CDR1 SNHLY and CDR2 FYNNEI. V dropped 5 bases and J dropped 1 base, with 5 bases sitting between them. This CDR3 contains 13 residues. CDR3 coding DNA: TGTGCCAGCAGTTGGCAGAACACCGGGGAGCTGTTTTTT. Protein: CASSWQNTGELFF.